This T cell receptor (beta chain) was observed in a study of T cells in Graves' hyperthyroidism and ophthalmopathy. For the study at large: Pretreatment peripheral blood was obtained at initial diagnosis. General study findings and limits: Ophthalmopathy, as predicted by the model, came a median about six months after the prediction.

The CDR3 runs 15 residues. CDR1 is SGHVS, CDR2 FQNEAQ, per germline. Trimming left V 4 bases short and J 5 bases short, with 15 bases between. In its sample, this clonotype was seen many times. Its target is not known. TCR beta CDR3 regions were amplified from RNA. A first-round RT-PCR of the TCR CDR3 used the HTBI primer set. TCRdb redid the calling of the multiplex PCR reads with MiXCR, one entry per CDR3 protein. Among about 210,000 distinct CDR3 sequences listed, roughly 18% were seen once. The rearrangement joins TRBV7-8 to TRBJ2-1; D might be TRBD1 (5 bases). Source material: blood. The source of this sequence is a middle-aged man with Graves' hyperthyroidism. CDR3 nucleotide sequence: TGTGCCAGCAGCTCTAGGGGCGGATCTGACAATGAGCAGTTCTTC. Translation gives CASSSRGGSDNEQFF.